This TCR beta chain was obtained from a study of T-cell reconstitution after alpha-beta-depleted transplantation in children. In its sample, this clonotype was seen many times. Unique molecular identifiers were incorporated when the TCRbeta library was constructed. TCRdb fed the PCR reads into MiXCR, producing one record per CDR3 protein. The sample holds almost 500,000 distinct CDR3 sequences; about 10% are singletons and the top ten take 2%. This clonotype originated in a child aged 2-15 years with inherited bone marrow failure, due to receive a stem cell transplant. This material consisted of PBMCs, taken before TCRalphabeta/CD19-depleted stem cell transplant.

The CDR3 DNA follows: TGTGCCAGCAGTCCGATACCCACAGGGCTATCCTCTGAAGCTTTCTTT. Residues: CASSPIPTGLSSEAFF. V gene TRBV28 combines with J gene TRBJ1-1, with D maybe TRBD1 (6 bases). CDR3 length: 16 residues. From germline, CDR1 is MDHEN and CDR2 SYDVKM. Trimming removed 5 bases from V and 6 bases from J, with 22 bases in between.